This T cell receptor beta chain was observed in a study of cytomegalovirus exposure and HLA in healthy donors. The PCR ran on 60 Vbeta and 13 Jbeta primers. The protocol was immunoSEQ multiplex PCR, while the TCRdb copy is restricted to in-frame clones and leaves out a portion. The sample has under 250,000 clones; 70% to 80% are singletons. This CDR3 spans 15 amino acids. From germline, CDR1 is MNHEY and CDR2 SMNVEV (reference sequence). The V and J ends lost 0 bases and 8 bases, in that order; junction bases with no gene match: 5. Sequenced material: PBMCs. V and J are TRBV27 and TRBJ2-1, with 9 positions matching TRBD1. The TCR was taken from a male donor in good health and CMV-seronegative. The DNA of the CDR3 is TGTGCCAGCAGTTTATCGGGAGGGACAGGGCATGAGCAGTTCTTC. Protein: CASSLSGGTGHEQFF.